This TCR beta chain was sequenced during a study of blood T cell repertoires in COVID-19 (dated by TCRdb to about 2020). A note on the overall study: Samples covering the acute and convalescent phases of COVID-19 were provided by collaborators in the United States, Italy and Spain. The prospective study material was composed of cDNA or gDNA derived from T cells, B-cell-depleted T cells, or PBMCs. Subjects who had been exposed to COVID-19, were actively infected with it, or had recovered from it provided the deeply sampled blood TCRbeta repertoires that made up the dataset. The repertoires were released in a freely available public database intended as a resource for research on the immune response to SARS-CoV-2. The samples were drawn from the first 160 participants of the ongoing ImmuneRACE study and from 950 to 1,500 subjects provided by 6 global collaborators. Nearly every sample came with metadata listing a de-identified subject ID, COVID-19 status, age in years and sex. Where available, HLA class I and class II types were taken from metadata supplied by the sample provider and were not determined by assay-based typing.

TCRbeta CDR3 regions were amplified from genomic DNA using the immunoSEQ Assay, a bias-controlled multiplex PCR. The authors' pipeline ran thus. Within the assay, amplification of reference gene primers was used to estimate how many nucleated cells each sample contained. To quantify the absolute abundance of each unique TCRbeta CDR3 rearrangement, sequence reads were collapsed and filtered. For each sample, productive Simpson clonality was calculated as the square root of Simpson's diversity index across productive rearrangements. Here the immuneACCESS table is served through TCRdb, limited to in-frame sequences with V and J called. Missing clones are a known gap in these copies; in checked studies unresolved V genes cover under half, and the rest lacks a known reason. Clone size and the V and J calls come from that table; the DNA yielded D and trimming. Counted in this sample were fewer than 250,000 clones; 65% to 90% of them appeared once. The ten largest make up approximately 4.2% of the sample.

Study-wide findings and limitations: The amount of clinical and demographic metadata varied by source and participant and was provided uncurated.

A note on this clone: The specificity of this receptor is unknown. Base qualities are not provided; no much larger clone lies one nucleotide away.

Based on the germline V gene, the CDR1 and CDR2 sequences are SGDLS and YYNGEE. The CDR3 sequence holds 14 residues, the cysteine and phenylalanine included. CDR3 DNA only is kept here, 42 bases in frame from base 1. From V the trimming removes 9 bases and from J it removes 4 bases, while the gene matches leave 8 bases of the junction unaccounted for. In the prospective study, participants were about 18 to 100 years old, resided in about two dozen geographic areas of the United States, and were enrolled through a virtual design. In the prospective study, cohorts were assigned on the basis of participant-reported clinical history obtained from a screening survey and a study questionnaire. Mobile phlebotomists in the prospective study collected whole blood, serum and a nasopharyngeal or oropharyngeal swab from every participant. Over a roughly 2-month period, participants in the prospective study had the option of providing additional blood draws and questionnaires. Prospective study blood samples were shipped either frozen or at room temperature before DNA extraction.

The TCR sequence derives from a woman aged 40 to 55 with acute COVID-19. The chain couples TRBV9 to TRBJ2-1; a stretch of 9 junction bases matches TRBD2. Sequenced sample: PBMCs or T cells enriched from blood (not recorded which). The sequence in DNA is TGTGCCACCGGGGCGGGAGGGACTTACAATGAGCAGTTCTTC. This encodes CATGAGGTYNEQFF.